The 2 T cell receptor beta chains in this list originate from one sample, sequenced in a study of blood T cell repertoires in COVID-19. Profiling relied on immunoSEQ multiplex PCR, and the TCRdb table lists in-frame clones only, not all of them. The sample includes about 250,000 clones, 70% to 90% seen only once; the top ten take 3%. Sequencing used peripheral blood. These receptors were collected from a woman in her 30s with active or convalescent COVID-19.

The V call is TRBV5-1, the J call TRBJ1-1; unclear D gene. Trimming removed 0 bases from V and 4 bases from J, with 7 bases in between. The CDR3 covers 13 residues. CDR1 is SGHRS and CDR2 is YFSETQ in the germline V gene. The CDR3 loop reads CASSLEGGTEAFF. The CDR3 DNA reads TGCGCCAGCAGCTTGGAGGGAGGCACTGAAGCTTTCTTT. The whole variable domain, remainder taken from reference TRBV5-1 and TRBJ1-1, is KAGVTQTPRYLIKTRGQQVTLSCSPISGHRSVSWYQQTPGQGLQFLFEYFSETQRNKGNFPGRFSGRQFSNSRSEMNVSTLELGDSALYLCASSLEGGTEAFFGQGTRLTVV.

This clone has a single count. The chain couples TRBV5-4 to TRBJ2-1, with 11 nucleotides matching TRBD2. Germline V lookup: CDR1 SGHNT, CDR2 YYREEE (reference sequence). V shed 4 bases and J 12 bases; nucleotides not matched to a gene: 15. This CDR3 comprises 16 residues. The CDR3 sequence: CASSGTLAGGGFGQFF. The CDR3 DNA is TGTGCCAGCAGCGGGACTCTAGCGGGGGGCGGCTTTGGGCAGTTCTTC.